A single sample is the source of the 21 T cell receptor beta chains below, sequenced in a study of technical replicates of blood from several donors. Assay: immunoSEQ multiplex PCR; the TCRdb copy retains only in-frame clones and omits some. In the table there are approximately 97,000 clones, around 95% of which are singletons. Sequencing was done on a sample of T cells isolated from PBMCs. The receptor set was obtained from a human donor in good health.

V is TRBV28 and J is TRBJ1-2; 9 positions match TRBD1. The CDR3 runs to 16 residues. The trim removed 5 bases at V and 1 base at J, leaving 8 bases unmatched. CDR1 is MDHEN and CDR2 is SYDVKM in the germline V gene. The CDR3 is CASSPLTGGGNYGYTF. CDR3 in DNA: TGTGCCAGCAGTCCTTTGACAGGGGGGGGTAACTATGGCTACACCTTC.

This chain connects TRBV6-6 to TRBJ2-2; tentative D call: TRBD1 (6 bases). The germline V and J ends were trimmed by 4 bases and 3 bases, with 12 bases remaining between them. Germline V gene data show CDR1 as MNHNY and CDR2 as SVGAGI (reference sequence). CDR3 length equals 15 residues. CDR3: CASSFQGIDTGELFF. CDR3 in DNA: TGTGCCAGCAGTTTCCAGGGGATAGACACCGGGGAGCTGTTTTTT.

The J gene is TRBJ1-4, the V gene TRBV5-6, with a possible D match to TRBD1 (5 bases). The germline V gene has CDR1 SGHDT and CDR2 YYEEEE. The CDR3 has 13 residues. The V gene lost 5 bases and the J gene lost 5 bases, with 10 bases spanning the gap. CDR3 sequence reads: CASRRGHNEKLFF. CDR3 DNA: TGTGCCAGCAGGAGAGGACACAATGAAAAACTGTTTTTT.

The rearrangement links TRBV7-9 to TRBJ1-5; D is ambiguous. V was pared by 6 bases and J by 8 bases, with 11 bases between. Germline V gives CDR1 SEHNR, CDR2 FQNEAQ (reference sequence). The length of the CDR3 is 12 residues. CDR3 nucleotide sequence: TGTGCCAGCAGTCAAGGAGCGGAGCCCCAGCATTTT. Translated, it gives CASSQGAEPQHF. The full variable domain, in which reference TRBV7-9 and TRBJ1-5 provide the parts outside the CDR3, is DTGVSQNPRHKITKRGQNVTFRCDPISEHNRLYWYRQTLGQGPEFLTYFQNEAQLEKSRLLSDRFSAERPKGSFSTLEIQRTEQGDSAMYLCASSQGAEPQHFGDGTRLSIL.

The CDR3: CASTPPGGNYEQYF. The CDR3, as DNA: TGTGCCAGCACCCCCCCCGGGGGAAACTACGAGCAGTACTTC. V usage is TRBV28 and J usage is TRBJ2-7; perhaps TRBD2 as D (6 bases). CDR3 length: 14 residues. The germline V gene has CDR1 MDHEN and CDR2 SYDVKM. Trimming took 7 bases from V and 3 from J, leaving 16 bases between them.

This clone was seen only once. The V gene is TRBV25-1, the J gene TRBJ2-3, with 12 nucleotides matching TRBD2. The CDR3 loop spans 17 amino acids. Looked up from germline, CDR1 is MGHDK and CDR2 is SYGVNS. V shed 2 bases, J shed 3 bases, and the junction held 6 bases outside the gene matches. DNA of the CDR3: TGTGCCAGCAGTGAAGGACTAGCGGGAATAGTTACAGATACGCAGTATTTT. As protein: CASSEGLAGIVTDTQYF.

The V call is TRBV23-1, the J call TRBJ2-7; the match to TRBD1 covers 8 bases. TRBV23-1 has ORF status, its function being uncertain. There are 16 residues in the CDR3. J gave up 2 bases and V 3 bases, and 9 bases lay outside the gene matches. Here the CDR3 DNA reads TGCGCCAGCAGTCACCAAGACAGGGGCGATACCTACGAGCAGTACTTC. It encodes CASSHQDRGDTYEQYF.

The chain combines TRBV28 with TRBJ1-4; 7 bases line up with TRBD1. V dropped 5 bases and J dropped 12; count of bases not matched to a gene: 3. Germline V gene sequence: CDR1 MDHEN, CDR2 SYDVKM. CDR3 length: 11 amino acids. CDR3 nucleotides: TGTGCCAGCAGTACAGGGGTTGAACTGTTTTTT. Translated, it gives CASSTGVELFF.

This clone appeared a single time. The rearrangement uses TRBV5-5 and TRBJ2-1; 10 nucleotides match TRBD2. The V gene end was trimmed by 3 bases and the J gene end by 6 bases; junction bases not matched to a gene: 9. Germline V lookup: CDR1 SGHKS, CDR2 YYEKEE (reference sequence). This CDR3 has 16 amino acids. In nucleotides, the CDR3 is TGTGCCAGCAGCTGGACTCTAGCGGGAGAGGTCAATGAGCAGTTCTTC. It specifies CASSWTLAGEVNEQFF.

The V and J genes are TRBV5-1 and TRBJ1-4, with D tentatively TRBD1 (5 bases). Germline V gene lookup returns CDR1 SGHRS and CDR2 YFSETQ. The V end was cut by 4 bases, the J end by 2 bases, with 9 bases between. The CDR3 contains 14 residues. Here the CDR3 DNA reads TGCGCCAGCAGCGCAGGGTTTACTAATGAAAAACTGTTTTTT. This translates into CASSAGFTNEKLFF.

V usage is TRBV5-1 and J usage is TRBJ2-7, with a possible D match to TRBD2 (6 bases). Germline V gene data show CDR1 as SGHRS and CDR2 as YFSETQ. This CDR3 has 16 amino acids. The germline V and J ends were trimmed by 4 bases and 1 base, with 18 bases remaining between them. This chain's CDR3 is CASSLDPGGKSYEQYF. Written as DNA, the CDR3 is TGCGCCAGCAGCCTCGACCCAGGCGGGAAGTCCTACGAGCAGTACTTC.

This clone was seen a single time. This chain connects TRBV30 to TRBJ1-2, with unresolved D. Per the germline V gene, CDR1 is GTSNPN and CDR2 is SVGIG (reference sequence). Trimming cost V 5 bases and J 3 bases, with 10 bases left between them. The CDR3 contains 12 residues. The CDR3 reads CAWVREYYGYTF. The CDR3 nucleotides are TGTGCCTGGGTTCGGGAGTACTATGGCTACACCTTC.

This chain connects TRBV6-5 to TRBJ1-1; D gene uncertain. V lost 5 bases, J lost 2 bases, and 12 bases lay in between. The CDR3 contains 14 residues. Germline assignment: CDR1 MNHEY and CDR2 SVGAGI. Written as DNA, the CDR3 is TGTGCCAGCAGTACCTATACAGCTAACACTGAAGCTTTCTTT. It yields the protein CASSTYTANTEAFF.

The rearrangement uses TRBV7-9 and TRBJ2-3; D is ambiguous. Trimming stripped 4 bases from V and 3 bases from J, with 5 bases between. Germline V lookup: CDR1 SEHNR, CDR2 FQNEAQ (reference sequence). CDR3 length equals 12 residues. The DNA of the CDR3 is TGTGCCAGCAGCTCACAGACAGATACGCAGTATTTT. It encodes CASSSQTDTQYF. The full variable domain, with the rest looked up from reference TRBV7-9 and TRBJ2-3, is DTGVSQNPRHKITKRGQNVTFRCDPISEHNRLYWYRQTLGQGPEFLTYFQNEAQLEKSRLLSDRFSAERPKGSFSTLEIQRTEQGDSAMYLCASSSQTDTQYFGPGTRLTVL.

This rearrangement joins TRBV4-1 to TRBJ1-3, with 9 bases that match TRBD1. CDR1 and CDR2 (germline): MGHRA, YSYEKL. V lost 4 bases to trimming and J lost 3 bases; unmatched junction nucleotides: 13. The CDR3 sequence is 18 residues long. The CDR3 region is CASSRPGRGTGSGNTIYF. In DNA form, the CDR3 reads TGCGCCAGCAGCCGACCGGGGCGTGGGACAGGGAGTGGAAACACCATATATTTT.

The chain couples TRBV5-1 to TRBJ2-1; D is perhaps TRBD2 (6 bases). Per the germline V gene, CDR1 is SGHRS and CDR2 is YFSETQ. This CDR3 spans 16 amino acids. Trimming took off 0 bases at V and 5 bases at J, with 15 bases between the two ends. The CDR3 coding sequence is TGCGCCAGCAGCTTGGCCGCACGGGAGTTAAACAATGAGCAGTTCTTC. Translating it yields CASSLAARELNNEQFF.

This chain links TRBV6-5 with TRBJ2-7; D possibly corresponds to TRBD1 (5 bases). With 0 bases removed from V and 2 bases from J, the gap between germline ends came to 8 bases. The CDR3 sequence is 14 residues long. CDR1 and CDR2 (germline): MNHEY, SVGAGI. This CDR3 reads CASSYSDSTYEQYF. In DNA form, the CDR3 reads TGTGCCAGCAGTTACTCCGACAGCACCTACGAGCAGTACTTC.

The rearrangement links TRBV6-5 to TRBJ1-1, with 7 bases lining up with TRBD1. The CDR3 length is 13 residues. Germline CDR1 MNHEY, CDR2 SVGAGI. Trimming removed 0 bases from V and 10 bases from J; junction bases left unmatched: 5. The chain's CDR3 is CASSYSNAGGAFF. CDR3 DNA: TGTGCCAGCAGTTACTCGAATGCAGGGGGAGCTTTCTTT.

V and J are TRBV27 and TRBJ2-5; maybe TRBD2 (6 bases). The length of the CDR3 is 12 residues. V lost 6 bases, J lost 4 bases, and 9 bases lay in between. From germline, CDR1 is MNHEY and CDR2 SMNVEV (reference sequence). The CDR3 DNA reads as TGTGCCAGCAGCAGAGCGGGAGAGACCCAGTACTTC. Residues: CASSRAGETQYF.

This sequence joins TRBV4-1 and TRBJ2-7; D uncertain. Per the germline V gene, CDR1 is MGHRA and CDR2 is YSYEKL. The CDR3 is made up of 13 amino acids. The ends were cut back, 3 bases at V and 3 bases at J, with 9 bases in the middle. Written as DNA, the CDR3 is TGCGCCAGCAGCCACTCACAAAACTACGAGCAGTACTTC. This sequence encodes CASSHSQNYEQYF.

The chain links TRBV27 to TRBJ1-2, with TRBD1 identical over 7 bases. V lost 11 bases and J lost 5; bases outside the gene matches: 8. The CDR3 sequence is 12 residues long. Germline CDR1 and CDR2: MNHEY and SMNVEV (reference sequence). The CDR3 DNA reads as TGTGCCGGTAAACAGGGGTTATATGGCTACACCTTC. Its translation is CAGKQGLYGYTF.